The T cell receptor beta chain described here comes from a study of T cells in Graves' hyperthyroidism and ophthalmopathy. This CDR3 is built from 14 residues. Germline trimming cut 4 bases from V and 5 bases from J; bases unmatched to any gene: 3. In germline, CDR1 is LNHDA, CDR2 SQIVND (reference sequence). Based on clinical symptoms, serum thyroxine and TRAb, thyroid ultrasound and orbital computed tomography, diagnoses were reached. Amplification of TCR beta CDR3 regions used RNA as the template. The HTBI primer set drove a first-round RT-PCR of the TCR CDR3. TCRdb analysed the multiplex PCR reads with MiXCR anew, one entry per CDR3 protein. Among about 260,000 distinct CDR3 sequences, approximately 20% were seen once, and the ten largest hold roughly 60%. In this sample, this clonotype turned up a few times.

Material: blood. The chain links TRBV19 to TRBJ2-7; 12 bases are a match to TRBD2. This clonotype was sampled from a man aged 30 to 39 with Graves' ophthalmopathy. The CDR3 region is CASSRTSGTHEQYF. The CDR3 bases are TGTGCCAGTAGTAGGACTAGCGGGACCCACGAGCAGTACTTC.